This T cell receptor (beta chain) originates from a study of T cells after yellow fever vaccination. Overall study findings and caveats: Most clones from primary vaccination resurfaced after the booster (around 97% CD4, 88% CD8).

Via MiXCR, TCRdb re-called the 5' RACE reads, giving one row per CDR3 protein. The sample consists of around 500,000 distinct CDR3 sequences, 20% to 25% of them appearing once. The germline CDR1 and CDR2 sequences are DFQATT and SNEGSKA (reference sequence). The CDR3 totals 12 residues. Trimming pared 4 bases from V and 8 bases from J, leaving 11 bases between. Regarding this clonotype: Antigen specificity is unknown.

The input for sequencing was PBMCs, taken approximately 20 days after the first yellow fever vaccination. The rearrangement links TRBV20-1 to TRBJ2-2, with D perhaps matching TRBD1 (5 bases). The TCR sequence derives from a man between 18 and 29 years old who received the YFV17D yellow fever vaccine. The CDR3 sequence: CSATQGLGELFF. The CDR3 DNA follows: TGCAGTGCTACTCAGGGCCTAGGGGAGCTGTTTTTT.